The rows below give T cell receptor beta chains drawn from one sample of a study of blood T cell repertoires in COVID-19. The table came from immunoSEQ multiplex PCR; TCRdb's copy has only in-frame clones and leaves some out. In the table there are some 300,000 clones, around 84% of which are singletons. Specimen: peripheral blood. These TCRs come from a man between 65 and 85 years old with acute or convalescent COVID-19. Both conserved end residues are part of each CDR3. A D gene is named only where the DNA matches it firmly. The size of a clone is reported for some rows only, either as once, few or many, or as a class for expanded clones.

TRBV29-1,.,TRBJ1-2,.,CSVEPDRLANYGYTF,TGCAGCGTTGAGCCCGACAGGCTTGCTAACTATGGCTACACCTTC
TRBV5-1,.,TRBJ1-2,TRBD1,CASSLGPRTGKNPGYTF,TGCGCCAGCAGCTTGGGCCCCAGGACAGGGAAAAACCCTGGCTACACCTTC
TRBV15,few,TRBJ1-1,.,CATSRGRGGTEAFF,TGTGCCACCAGCAGGGGGCGGGGGGGCACTGAAGCTTTCTTT
TRBV9,.,TRBJ2-2,.,CASSVVSTGELFF,TGTGCCAGCAGCGTAGTGAGCACCGGGGAGCTGTTTTTT
TRBV7-2,once,TRBJ2-5,.,CASSLALDHQETQYF,TGTGCCAGCAGCTTAGCTCTAGACCACCAAGAGACCCAGTACTTC
TRBV30,few,TRBJ1-4,TRBD1,CAWRGQGGGEKLFF,TGTGCCTGGAGGGGACAGGGCGGTGGAGAAAAACTGTTTTTT
TRBV19,once,TRBJ1-5,TRBD1,CASSREDRGRQPQHF,TGTGCCAGTAGTAGAGAGGACAGGGGAAGACAGCCCCAGCATTTT
TRBV28,few,TRBJ2-7,TRBD2,CASSRGVAGDTYEQYF,TGTGCCAGCAGCCGCGGGGTAGCGGGGGACACCTACGAGCAGTACTTC
TRBV19,.,TRBJ1-2,.,CASSIDPSVYDGYTF,TGTGCCAGTAGTATAGACCCCTCCGTCTACGATGGCTACACCTTC
TRBV28,.,TRBJ2-7,TRBD1,CASRNPGQGLSEQYF,TGTGCCAGCAGAAATCCGGGACAGGGGTTGAGCGAGCAGTACTTC
TRBV25-1,.,TRBJ1-2,TRBD1,CASKTGEDGYTF,TGTGCCAGTAAGACAGGGGAGGATGGCTACACCTTC
TRBV28,.,TRBJ1-2,TRBD1,CASSPTTGFYGWDYGYTF,TGTGCCAGCAGTCCGACGACAGGGTTTTACGGATGGGACTATGGCTACACCTTC
TRBV14,few,TRBJ2-3,TRBD1,CASSQGQGTSTDTQYF,TGTGCCAGCAGCCAAGGACAGGGGACTAGCACAGATACGCAGTATTTT
TRBV6-6,many,TRBJ1-2,TRBD1,CASSPGQGQEDTF,TGTGCCAGCAGTCCCGGACAGGGACAGGAGGACACCTTC
TRBV5-1,few,TRBJ2-5,.,CASKEPRGGETQYF,TGCGCCAGCAAAGAACCGCGGGGAGGTGAGACCCAGTACTTC
TRBV7-8,once,TRBJ1-1,TRBD1,CASSRPGTGLVTEAFF,TGTGCCAGCAGCCGTCCCGGGACAGGACTGGTAACTGAAGCTTTCTTT
TRBV6-5,.,TRBJ2-1,TRBD1,CASSYSGQFYNEQFF,TGTGCCAGCAGTTATTCGGGACAGTTCTACAATGAGCAGTTCTTC
TRBV5-6,.,TRBJ1-2,.,CASSPEVGRIYGYTF,TGTGCCAGCAGCCCGGAGGTCGGACGGATATATGGCTACACCTTC
TRBV10-2,.,TRBJ2-3,.,CASSESRQTTQYF,TGCGCCAGCAGTGAATCCCGACAGACTACGCAGTATTTT
TRBV5-1,.,TRBJ2-7,.,CASSYRVSYEQYF,TGCGCCAGCAGTTACAGGGTTTCCTACGAGCAGTACTTC
TRBV4-1,few,TRBJ2-3,TRBD1,CASSPNPMRQGRLADTQYF,TGCGCCAGCAGCCCAAACCCGATGAGACAGGGTAGGTTGGCAGATACGCAGTATTTT
TRBV28,few,TRBJ1-2,.,CASSLEERGYTF,TGTGCCAGCAGTTTAGAGGAGCGTGGCTACACCTTC
TRBV27,.,TRBJ2-1,TRBD1,CASSPLGDRGYNEQFF,TGTGCCAGCAGCCCCCTCGGGGACAGGGGTTACAATGAGCAGTTCTTC
TRBV2,.,TRBJ1-2,.,CASPSGGAGGYTF,TGTGCCAGCCCTTCGGGGGGGGCCGGAGGCTACACCTTC
TRBV3-1/TRBV3-2,.,TRBJ1-2,.,CASSQLGSEDGYTF,TGTGCCAGCAGCCAATTGGGTTCGGAGGACGGCTACACCTTC
TRBV3-1/TRBV3-2,once,TRBJ1-5,.,CASTQSNQPQHF,TGTGCCAGCACGCAGTCCAATCAGCCCCAGCATTTT
TRBV7-7,.,TRBJ2-1,TRBD2,CASSLELAGTSEQFF,TGTGCCAGCAGCTTAGAACTAGCGGGAACATCGGAGCAGTTCTTC
TRBV11-2,.,TRBJ2-7,.,CASSRYGDEQYF,TGTGCCAGCAGCCGCTACGGGGACGAGCAGTACTTC
TRBV7-2,.,TRBJ2-3,.,CASSPMGAGVIDTQYF,TGTGCCAGCAGCCCGATGGGGGCGGGAGTTATAGATACGCAGTATTTT
TRBV5-5,.,TRBJ2-3,TRBD1,CASSYSGGALEDTQYF,TGTGCCAGCAGTTACTCAGGGGGCGCCTTGGAAGATACGCAGTATTTT
TRBV11-2,.,TRBJ2-3,TRBD2,CASSQREEDTQYF,TGTGCCAGCAGCCAACGGGAGGAGGATACGCAGTATTTT
TRBV19,once,TRBJ2-7,.,CASSRQRKPAYEQYF,TGTGCCAGTAGTCGACAGAGAAAACCCGCCTACGAGCAGTACTTC
TRBV27,.,TRBJ1-2,.,CASSLSTAGRGDGYTF,TGTGCCAGCAGTTTATCAACGGCGGGGAGGGGGGATGGCTACACCTTC
TRBV6-2/TRBV6-3,.,TRBJ1-5,TRBD1,CASSSYRGNGNQPQHF,TGTGCCAGCAGTTCCTACAGGGGGAATGGCAATCAGCCCCAGCATTTT
TRBV5-1,.,TRBJ2-7,TRBD1,CASSKGTGATHEQYF,TGCGCCAGCAGCAAAGGGACAGGGGCCACCCACGAGCAGTACTTC
TRBV27,.,TRBJ2-2,TRBD1,CASPAGRDSKATGELFF,TGTGCCAGTCCCGCCGGTAGGGACAGTAAAGCCACCGGGGAGCTGTTTTTT
TRBV29-1,.,TRBJ2-1,.,CSVGFRPGYGVNEQFF,TGCAGCGTTGGATTTAGACCTGGTTATGGAGTTAATGAGCAGTTCTTC